This TCR beta chain was found in a study of shared clonotypes between healthy human individuals. Points from the study as a whole: The sharing of about 5.3% of naive CD4 clonotypes was seen across a handful of donors. All-four-donor shared clonotypes had higher generation probabilities than non-shared clonotypes did.

A remark on this clone: The antigen remains unidentified.

The CDR3 spans 12 residues. In germline, CDR1 is SGHTS, CDR2 YDEGEE. With 3 bases removed from V and 2 bases from J, the gap between germline ends came to 6 bases. Naive CD8 cells were CD45RO-negative, positively selected for CCR7, excluding terminally differentiated effector memory CD45RA+ cells. TCRdb's table, derived via immunoSEQ multiplex PCR, lists solely in-frame clones and lacks some. The sample carries some 1,900,000 clones, about 95% recorded once. The clonotype comes from a man younger than 35 in good health. Sequenced input: naive CD8+ T cells sorted from blood. The chain carries TRBV5-8 and TRBJ2-7; D is unclear. The CDR3 region is CASSSRTYEQYF. CDR3 DNA sequence: TGTGCCAGCAGCTCCCGAACCTACGAGCAGTACTTC.